This T cell receptor (beta chain) was identified in a study of T cell repertoires in cytomegalovirus infection (dated by TCRdb to about 2019). Study-wide context: The HLA type of each donor mattered for the analysis, because public TCR beta signatures pointed to carriage of CMV infection along with the matching HLA type.

Broad study findings and their caveats: Cumulative frequency of public TCR beta family members discriminated carriers of CMV infection plus the relevant HLA type in this cohort and an independent approximately 350-donor cohort. The ex vivo response was dominated by HLA-C-restricted CMV-specific TCR beta clonotypes, which also provided the single most frequent clonotype in two of eight donors.

In the germline V gene (reference sequence), CDR1 corresponds to MNHEY and CDR2 to SMNVEV. Counted from cysteine to phenylalanine, this CDR3 has 14 amino acids. This entry keeps only the CDR3 DNA: 42 bases, framed from base 1. The sequencer was an Illumina HiSeq 1500. TCRdb itself trimmed the public reads at Q25 with fastp, ran MiXCR and retained productive beta chains. Identical CDR3 proteins give one entry, which carries the most common genes and DNA. This sample holds roughly 100,000 distinct CDR3 sequences; about 15% were observed only once. The ten most abundant clones make up more than 7% of the sample. A note on this clonotype: Its antigen has not been determined. One end of the junction fails to match germline, which may point to a read error.

The clonotype was recovered from a human donor in good health (CMV status not recorded). Some clones in this sample may be carry-over from other donors' samples. This receptor chain uses TRBV27 and TRBJ2-1; D gene: possibly TRBD2, on 6 matching bases. Sequenced input: PBMCs. At the DNA level, the sequence is TGTGACAGCAGTTTTGGAGGGAGCTACAATGAGCAGTTCTTC. Its coded protein is CDSSFGGSYNEQFF.